This TCR beta chain stems from a study of shared clonotypes between healthy human individuals (dated by TCRdb to 2018 to 2021). For the study in its entirety: The cohort comprised two women and a few men aged 18 to 49 years. For each donor, three plates each were used for CD4 naive and CD4 memory, two plates were used for CD8 naive, and one plate was used for CD8 memory. Blood TCR repertoires of 5 or 6 healthy adults were deeply sequenced to estimate repertoire size and the extent of clonotype sharing between individuals. To increase sequencing depth and limit assay-specific biases, TCR repertoire library preparation and sequencing were carried out by different laboratories using diverse techniques. Between about 0.94 and 8.9 billion PBMCs per donor were obtained by leukapheresis. General conclusions and limits of the study: Clonotypes shared by all four sorted-subset donors showed higher generation probabilities than non-shared clonotypes. Incomplete sequencing was indicated by rarefaction of sorted-subset datasets, despite the large sequencing depth. When several donors were compared, the shared fraction of clonotypes was around 5% for naive CD4, 3.5% to 4% for naive CD8, more than 2% for memory CD4, and 0.4% for memory CD8. Sampling was limited to blood, and TCR repertoires in tissue likely differ from TCR repertoires in blood. Because the study included a small number of donors, the genetic and exposure-history diversity represented was limited. Pairwise subsampling led to the expectation that sequencing depth would affect the degree of clonotype sharing among donors. Naive subsets generally had larger estimated clonotype richness than memory subsets did.

As regards this clone: The antigen it binds to is not known. No clone much larger than this one lies a single base away; base qualities are absent. Additional DNA sequences in this sample encode the identical CDR3.

The donors were healthy, HIV-negative adults with no recently reported acute infections or vaccinations. Every donor was a Caucasian adult living in Nashville, Tennessee, USA. Magnetic negative selection was used to enrich CD4+ T cells, after which naive cells were positively selected on CD45RA and the negative fraction became the memory subset. Blood was obtained by leukapheresis, after which PBMCs were separated by Ficoll-Histopaque density gradient centrifugation and cryopreserved in liquid nitrogen vapor phase. Purity and quantity of every magnetically sorted T cell population were checked by analytical flow cytometry. Genomic DNA was isolated from each sorted fraction and quantified by UV absorbance on a Nanodrop 2000c. Using the deep immunoSEQ assay, multiplex PCR amplified TCR CDR3 regions from genomic DNA. Extracted genomic DNA from each cell subset was spread evenly across all wells of several immunoSEQ 96-well plates, with each plate serving as a replicate. For sorted subsets, each replicate PCR was loaded with 200 to 250 ng genomic DNA, equivalent to 25,000 to 35,000 T cell genomes. Purified libraries were quantified with a Qubit 3.0 fluorometer, sized on a Bioanalyzer 2100, and re-quantified with the KAPA Library Quantification kit. Every immunoSEQ 96-well plate was sequenced on a dedicated single-read 150-cycle Illumina NextSeq 550 flow cell. The authors' analysis ran thus. The immunoSEQ output contained only junctional sequences without quality scores, so filtering could not match that applied to full-length reads. To assign V/J genes and CDR3, sequences were annotated against IMGT germline references using PyIR, a Python wrapper for IgBLAST v1.9. Any read was removed if the V/J assignment was weak (E-value above 1e-6), the CDR3 was missing, or the read contained stop codons, out-of-frame junctions, or ambiguous translated residues. V3J clonotypes were defined by identical inferred V gene, J gene, and CDR3 amino acid sequence. Percentage overlap between repertoires was calculated by dividing the number of shared unique clonotypes by the size of the smaller repertoire. Richness of each repertoire was evaluated using RTK rarefaction, the Chao1 estimator, and Recon v2.1 estimates of unobserved clonotypes. Generation probabilities were computed with OLGA for all TCRbeta clonotypes obtained by the gDNA method from a few donors. The source is immuneACCESS, and TCRdb retained only in-frame sequences with V and J called. Part of the clones is not carried over; for the studies checked, unresolved V genes explain less than half of this, and the remainder is unexplained. That table is the source of V, J and clone size, and D and trimming were worked out from the DNA. This sample lists approximately 980,000 clones; over 75% were detected once. The ten largest make up around 1.5% of the sample.

V ends up 2 bases short and J 6 bases short, with an unmatched junction base count of 7. According to the germline V gene, CDR1 reads SGHRS and CDR2 reads YFSETQ. Including cysteine and phenylalanine, the CDR3 has 14 amino acids. Solely the CDR3 DNA is kept, with 42 bases framed from the first base. This sequence was found in a man between 18 and 35 years old in good health. Material: memory CD4+ T cells sorted from blood. The sample's cell subset or site label, decoded: CD45RA-negative fraction. The chain links TRBV5-1 with TRBJ2-7; 8 bases in the junction line up with TRBD1. The nucleotide sequence reads TGCGCCAGCAGCTTTGGACAGGGAGGATCCGAGCAGTACTTC. This translates into CASSFGQGGSEQYF.